This is a list of T cell receptor beta chains from one sample in a study of control samples from healthy donors and cancer patients. Generated by immunoSEQ multiplex PCR, the TCRdb table keeps only in-frame clones and is missing some. The sample holds approximately 150,000 clones, approximately 90% seen once. Material: blood. These receptors were obtained from a woman aged 30 to 39 in good health. CDR3s include the opening cysteine and the closing phenylalanine or tryptophan. Fields, in order: D gene, V gene, J gene, clone size, CDR3 DNA, CDR3 protein. A D gene is named only where the DNA matches it firmly. Clone sizes are given selectively: once, few, many, or a class where the clone is expanded.

TRBD1	TRBV11-2	TRBJ1-4	NA	TGTGCCAGCAGCTTAGGTGACAGGGGGCAAGGTGAAAAACTGTTTTTT	CASSLGDRGQGEKLFF
TRBD1	TRBV2	TRBJ2-3	NA	TGTGCCAGCAGTTGGACAGGGGGCACAGATACGCAGTATTTT	CASSWTGGTDTQYF
NA	TRBV3-1/TRBV3-2	TRBJ1-3	once	TGTGCCAGCAGCCAAGGGGGCGTGGGATCCCACACCATATATTTT	CASSQGGVGSHTIYF
TRBD2	TRBV7-8	TRBJ2-7	NA	TGTGCCAGCAGCTCCCGGACTAGCGTACTCGAGCAGTACTTC	CASSSRTSVLEQYF
NA	TRBV7-2	TRBJ1-2	NA	TGTGCCAGCAGCACGGACCGGACGGGCTATGGCTACACCTTC	CASSTDRTGYGYTF
NA	TRBV30	TRBJ2-4	NA	TGTGCCGGTATCCGGGGCCAAAACATTCAGTACTTC	CAGIRGQNIQYF
NA	TRBV2	TRBJ2-1	NA	TGTGCCAGCAGTGACCGGAGGGGGGATCGGCAGTTCTTC	CASSDRRGDRQFF
NA	TRBV9	TRBJ1-3	NA	TGTGCCAGCAGCGTGGGTCGCGGAAACACCATATATTTT	CASSVGRGNTIYF
NA	TRBV6-2/TRBV6-3	TRBJ2-3	NA	TGTGCCAGCAGTTACCTCACTGACTCTAGCACAGATACGCAGTATTTT	CASSYLTDSSTDTQYF
NA	TRBV2	TRBJ1-2	NA	TGTGCCAGCAGTGAATCCCACGAGGGGACAACCAACTATGGCTACACCTTC	CASSESHEGTTNYGYTF
NA	TRBV25-1	TRBJ2-3	NA	TGTGCCAGCAGTGAATCCAGGGCAGATACGCAGTATTTT	CASSESRADTQYF
NA	TRBV29-1	TRBJ2-7	NA	TGCAGCGTTGTCGTCCAGGGAAGGTACGAGCAGTACTTC	CSVVVQGRYEQYF
NA	TRBV9	TRBJ1-1	NA	TGTGCCAGCAGCGCCCAGGGTTCGGTGAACACTGAAGCTTTCTTT	CASSAQGSVNTEAFF
NA	TRBV5-6	TRBJ2-7	NA	TGTGCCAGCAACCTCCGAGACGGGGGTCTCGAGCAGTACTTC	CASNLRDGGLEQYF
TRBD2	TRBV7-6	TRBJ2-2	once	TGTGCCAGCAGCCCCGGACTAGCGGGAGCGATCGGGGAGCTGTTTTTT	CASSPGLAGAIGELFF
TRBD1	TRBV7-2	TRBJ1-2	NA	TGTGCCAGCAGCTTAAGGGACAGCCCATTTGGCTACACCTTC	CASSLRDSPFGYTF
TRBD1	TRBV27	TRBJ2-1	NA	TGTGCCAGCAGTAACAGGGGGTCCTACAATGAGCAGTTCTTC	CASSNRGSYNEQFF
NA	TRBV6-5	TRBJ1-2	NA	TGTGCCAGCAGTAAGGGACTGTCCTATGACTACACCTTC	CASSKGLSYDYTF
NA	TRBV6-2/TRBV6-3	TRBJ1-5	NA	TGTGCCAGCAGTTCCACCAGAAGCAATCAGCCCCAGCATTTT	CASSSTRSNQPQHF
NA	TRBV28	TRBJ1-4	NA	TGTGCCAGCAGTTTCCGGAAAGCAACTAATGAAAAACTGTTTTTT	CASSFRKATNEKLFF
TRBD1	TRBV30	TRBJ2-7	NA	TGTGCCTGGAGTGTGGGACAGGGTACGCCCTACGAGCAGTACTTC	CAWSVGQGTPYEQYF
TRBD1	TRBV10-3	TRBJ1-5	once	TGTGCCAGTGCGACAGGGGAAGAACAGCCCCAGCATTTT	CASATGEEQPQHF
NA	TRBV4-2	TRBJ2-3	NA	TGTGCCAGCAGCCAAGATGACCCCGCGGACACAGATACGCAGTATTTT	CASSQDDPADTDTQYF
NA	TRBV3-1/TRBV3-2	TRBJ2-3	NA	TGTGCCAGCAGCCCGACAAGGGGAGGGGGACGCACAGATACGCAGTATTTT	CASSPTRGGGRTDTQYF
TRBD1	TRBV5-6	TRBJ1-2	NA	TGTGCCAGCAGCCCGACAGGGGGGGTAGGCTACACCTTC	CASSPTGGVGYTF
NA	TRBV6-5	TRBJ1-4	NA	TGTGCCAGCAGTTACGACCACACTAATGAAAAACTGTTTTTT	CASSYDHTNEKLFF
NA	TRBV30	TRBJ2-4	NA	TGTGCCTGGAGTGGGGGAGCAGTAGCCAAAAACATTCAGTACTTC	CAWSGGAVAKNIQYF
TRBD2	TRBV6-6	TRBJ2-1	NA	TGTGCCAGCAGTCAGCGGGAGTTCGTTGAGCAGTTCTTC	CASSQREFVEQFF
TRBD2	TRBV28	TRBJ2-3	NA	TGTGCCAGCAGTAGCGGGAGTAAAGCAGATACGCAGTATTTT	CASSSGSKADTQYF
TRBD1	TRBV15	TRBJ2-7	NA	TGTGCCACCAGCAGAGACGGGACAGAGTCCTACGAGCAGTACTTC	CATSRDGTESYEQYF
TRBD2	TRBV29-1	TRBJ2-1	NA	TGCAGCGTTGAAGACCTGGGGGGGGCGGGACTAGCGGGATTACCCTCCTACAATGAGCAGTTCTTC	CSVEDLGGAGLAGLPSYNEQFF
NA	TRBV19	TRBJ1-3	NA	TGTGCCAGTAGTACCGGGAACTCTGGAAACACCATATATTTT	CASSTGNSGNTIYF
NA	TRBV19	TRBJ2-3	NA	TGTGCCAGTAGTAACACAGATACGCAGTATTTT	CASSNTDTQYF
NA	TRBV21-1	TRBJ1-6	NA	TGTGCCAGCAGCAAAGAGGAGGGACGGTTAAATTCACCCCTCCACTTT	CASSKEEGRLNSPLHF
NA	TRBV3-1/TRBV3-2	TRBJ2-3	NA	TGTGCCAGCAGCACGGCCATCCGGGGCACAGATACGCAGTATTTT	CASSTAIRGTDTQYF
NA	TRBV10-2	TRBJ2-3	NA	TGCGCCAGCAGCCTTCGGACCGGGCCGGCGTATTTT	CASSLRTGPAYF
TRBD2	TRBV3-1/TRBV3-2	TRBJ2-1	NA	TGTGCCAGCAGCCAAGATGGGTCTAGCGGGAGGTATGAGCAGTTCTTC	CASSQDGSSGRYEQFF
TRBD2	TRBV7-2	TRBJ2-3	NA	TGTGCCAGCAGCTTGGCAGCGGGGTTCAGCACAGATACGCAGTATTTT	CASSLAAGFSTDTQYF
NA	TRBV23-1	TRBJ1-5	NA	TGCGCCAGCAGAAAAGCAAATGGGGGTAGCAATCAGCCCCAGCATTTT	CASRKANGGSNQPQHF
TRBD1	TRBV2	TRBJ1-6	NA	TGTGCCAGCAGCACAACAGGGGCTCTTAATTCACCCCTCCACTTT	CASSTTGALNSPLHF
TRBD2	TRBV7-8	TRBJ2-3	NA	TGTGCCAGCAGCTTTTGGCGGGAGGGAGGCACAGATACGCAGTATTTT	CASSFWREGGTDTQYF
NA	TRBV6-5	TRBJ1-3	NA	TGTGCCAGTTGCTACTCTGGAAACACCATATATTTT	CASCYSGNTIYF
TRBD1	TRBV24-1	TRBJ1-6	once	TGTGCCGTTCACAGGGGGCGTTCGTCCCGGGTGAATTCACCCCTCCACTTT	CAVHRGRSSRVNSPLHF
NA	TRBV6-2/TRBV6-3	TRBJ2-1	once	TGTGCCAGCAGTTACAGATGGCGGGATGGACAGTTCTTC	CASSYRWRDGQFF
NA	TRBV6-1	TRBJ2-1	NA	TGTGCCAGCAGTGAACCCGGCAATGAGCAGTTCTTC	CASSEPGNEQFF
NA	TRBV28	TRBJ2-7	NA	TGTGCCAGCGGCTCAGGGGTGGTAGCGTACGAGCAGTACTTC	CASGSGVVAYEQYF
NA	TRBV14	TRBJ2-7	once	TGTGCCAGCAGCCAAGTGTCCGGGGGCTACGAGCAGTACTTC	CASSQVSGGYEQYF
NA	TRBV6-5	TRBJ1-4	NA	TGTGCCAGCAGTTACGGGAGCAGAAAGGAAAAACTGTTTTTT	CASSYGSRKEKLFF
TRBD1	TRBV6-6	TRBJ2-7	NA	TGTGCCAGCAGTAAACAGGGGGCGGAGTACGAGCAGTACTTC	CASSKQGAEYEQYF
NA	TRBV6-2/TRBV6-3	TRBJ2-7	NA	TGTGCCAGCAGTTACGACCGGAGGGACCCTGAGGTAGGCGAGCAGTACTTC	CASSYDRRDPEVGEQYF